Listed below are T cell receptor beta chains from one sample, sequenced in a study of ipilimumab plus nivolumab after autologous stem cell transplantation. Sequencing was performed with immunoSEQ multiplex PCR; in TCRdb, only in-frame clones are kept and a portion is missing. The table shows about 25,000 clones, with about 82% occurring only once. Sequenced here: PBMCs, sampled in a trial of ipilimumab plus nivolumab as post-transplant consolidation. The receptors come from a male donor with diffuse large B-cell lymphoma. The CDR3 runs from the conserved cysteine through the conserved F or W. D genes are given only for firm matches. The listing skips clone size in some rows; elsewhere it reads once, few, many or a size class.

V gene,clone size,J gene,D gene,CDR3 protein
TRBV5-6,.,TRBJ2-3,.,CASSLDPQADTQYF
TRBV7-2,.,TRBJ1-1,TRBD1,CASSYRAQGAAEAFF
TRBV19,.,TRBJ2-5,.,CASSSDRQETQYF
TRBV4-2,.,TRBJ2-3,TRBD2,CASSQLLAGRGDTQYF
TRBV11-1,.,TRBJ1-6,.,CASSSGSPSSPLHF
TRBV7-2,.,TRBJ1-1,.,CASSLARGMNTEAFF
TRBV6-4,.,TRBJ2-7,.,CASSPNGGYEQYF
TRBV25-1,.,TRBJ1-1,.,CASSDGGTEAFF
TRBV7-9,.,TRBJ2-2,.,CASSPGVTGELFF
TRBV27,.,TRBJ1-5,TRBD1,CASSPYSQGYSNQPQHF
TRBV7-2,.,TRBJ2-4,TRBD1,CASSWDDRVKNIQYF
TRBV20-1,.,TRBJ2-3,.,CSGTAGDTQYF
TRBV5-4,.,TRBJ2-4,TRBD1,CASSLWDRGTTQAKNIQYF
TRBV19,.,TRBJ1-2,TRBD1,CASRQQGSYGYTF
TRBV5-4,.,TRBJ1-2,.,CASNRRGASRYGYTF
TRBV19,.,TRBJ1-2,.,CASSKINYGYTF
TRBV10-2,.,TRBJ1-4,.,CASKPDENEKLFF
TRBV9,.,TRBJ2-3,TRBD2,CASSARGGPGTDTQYF
TRBV5-6,.,TRBJ1-2,TRBD1,CASSPGQVNYGYTF
TRBV7-3,.,TRBJ2-1,.,CASSPGTPEQFF
TRBV7-9,.,TRBJ2-5,TRBD1,CASSAATGYQETQYF
TRBV5-1,.,TRBJ2-1,TRBD2,CASSYGMGGTSNEQFF
TRBV5-4,once,TRBJ2-3,.,CASSLAVGSTDTQYF
TRBV4-2,medium-sized,TRBJ1-5,.,CASSPRGEGQPQHF
TRBV7-6,.,TRBJ1-2,TRBD1,CASSPQGAPNYGHTF
TRBV7-2,.,TRBJ2-5,.,CASSYQGGPETQYF
TRBV5-6,.,TRBJ2-3,TRBD2,CASSLGPPGLAANTQYF
TRBV15,.,TRBJ2-3,.,CATSRKRAGASARGYTDTQYF
TRBV7-9,.,TRBJ1-1,.,CASIRSGAITEAFF
TRBV27,.,TRBJ1-4,.,CASSFLGAGREKLFF
TRBV7-9,.,TRBJ2-1,TRBD1,CASGGQGFNEQFF
TRBV11-3,.,TRBJ1-3,.,CASRGGLSSGNTIYF
TRBV5-4,.,.,TRBD2,CASSGGRGVSYEQYF
TRBV7-9,.,TRBJ2-2,.,CASSLDSGTGELFF
TRBV5-4,.,TRBJ1-6,.,CASSYQGMSGSPLHF
TRBV5-1,.,TRBJ1-1,TRBD1,CASSLDRTGGPDTEAFF
TRBV10-3,.,TRBJ1-6,.,CAISAQVRNSPLHF
TRBV6-5,.,TRBJ2-5,.,CASRSQGGGETQYF
TRBV6-1,.,TRBJ1-5,.,CASMDPSWGNQPQHF
TRBV6-5,.,TRBJ1-1,.,CASSYSQGNTEAFF
TRBV4-3,.,TRBJ2-7,.,CASSPDAVGNEQYF